The 16 T cell receptor beta chains listed next were all sequenced from one sample in a study of T cells after yellow fever vaccination. MiXCR, applied by TCRdb to the 5' RACE reads, yields one record per CDR3 protein. The sample yields 300,000 to 400,000 distinct CDR3 sequences, approximately 12% seen once. The input for sequencing was CD4+ T cells sorted from PBMCs, taken 45 days after the yellow fever booster vaccination. The receptors here all came from a man aged 18 to 30 who received the YFV17D yellow fever vaccine.

This clonotype was counted only a few times. The chain combines TRBV24-1 with TRBJ1-2; a weak D match, TRBD1 (5 bases). Germline-derived CDR1 and CDR2 are KGHDR and SFDVKD. Trimming pared 2 bases from V and 4 bases from J, leaving 7 bases between. This CDR3 has 13 residues. The DNA for the CDR3 is TGTGCCACCAGTGATTCTGGGGGCTATGGCTACACCTTC. It encodes CATSDSGGYGYTF.

This CDR3 reads CASSLGTTPGVADTQYF. In DNA form, the CDR3 reads TGCGCCAGCAGCCTGGGGACTACCCCGGGGGTCGCAGATACGCAGTATTTT. The chain combines TRBV5-1 with TRBJ2-3; 7 bases align to TRBD2. Germline V gene data show CDR1 as SGHRS and CDR2 as YFSETQ. The CDR3 is 17 amino acids. V was pared by 4 bases and J by 4 bases, with 15 bases of the junction left unmatched. Full variable domain (outside the CDR3, taken from reference TRBV5-1 and TRBJ2-3): KAGVTQTPRYLIKTRGQQVTLSCSPISGHRSVSWYQQTPGQGLQFLFEYFSETQRNKGNFPGRFSGRQFSNSRSEMNVSTLELGDSALYLCASSLGTTPGVADTQYFGPGTRLTVL.

The chain carries TRBV6-5 and TRBJ2-7; D gene unclear. Germline values: CDR1 MNHEY, CDR2 SVGAGI. The CDR3 extends over 12 amino acids. V was shortened by 11 bases and J by 3 bases, with 14 bases between the two germline ends. CDR3 residues: CAGPAPDYEQYF. CDR3 in DNA: TGTGCCGGGCCCGCTCCGGACTACGAGCAGTACTTC.

The chain employs TRBV20-1 and TRBJ1-5; the D is unclear. The CDR3 spans 13 residues. V dropped 3 bases and J dropped 0 bases, with 6 bases sitting between them. CDR1 is DFQATT and CDR2 is SNEGSKA in the germline V gene (reference sequence). CDR3 region: CSASKDSNQPQHF. DNA for the CDR3: TGCAGTGCTAGTAAGGATAGCAATCAGCCCCAGCATTTT.

J is TRBJ2-5 and V is TRBV7-6; a possible D gene is TRBD1 (6 bases). Per germline, CDR1 SGHVS and CDR2 FNYEAQ. The CDR3 runs 14 residues. Trimming took 0 bases from V and 4 from J, leaving 9 bases between them. DNA for the CDR3: TGTGCCAGCAGCTTAGCTACAGGGATAGAGACCCAGTACTTC. It codes for CASSLATGIETQYF.

This clonotype showed up just a few times. V and J are TRBV6-5 and TRBJ2-2; 8 nucleotides match TRBD2. V trimming: 2 bases; J trimming: 3 bases; junction bases outside the gene matches: 5. Germline-derived CDR1 and CDR2 are MNHEY and SVGAGI. The length of the CDR3 is 16 residues. The CDR3 loop reads CASSYKAGDDTGELFF. CDR3 DNA sequence: TGTGCCAGCAGTTACAAAGCGGGGGACGACACCGGGGAGCTGTTTTTT.

This clonotype was recorded a few times. The gene calls are TRBV5-1 and TRBJ1-1, with TRBD1 matching 9 bases. CDR1 is SGHRS, CDR2 YFSETQ, per germline. The CDR3 is made up of 15 amino acids. V was pared by 2 bases and J by 3 bases, with 5 bases of the junction left unmatched. The CDR3 is CASSLQGAGDTEAFF. CDR3 nucleotide sequence: TGCGCCAGCAGCTTACAGGGGGCGGGCGACACTGAAGCTTTCTTT.

This clonotype was recorded a few times. The CDR3 sequence: CASSLGQPGETQYF. The CDR3 DNA sequence: TGCGCCAGCAGCTTGGGACAGCCAGGAGAGACCCAGTACTTC. The chain has TRBV5-1 and TRBJ2-5, with TRBD1 as a possible D gene (5 bases). Deletions cut 0 bases from V and 4 bases from J, with 10 bases between. The CDR3 runs 14 residues. The germline CDR1 and CDR2 sequences are SGHRS and YFSETQ.

The V and J genes are TRBV5-1 and TRBJ2-7, with 7 positions matching TRBD1. This CDR3 is 13 amino acids long. V shed 4 bases, J shed 3 bases, and the junction held 4 bases outside the gene matches. The germline V gene has CDR1 SGHRS and CDR2 YFSETQ. CDR3 DNA: TGCGCCAGCAGCCGGGACAGCGACTACGAGCAGTACGTC. This gives the protein CASSRDSDYEQYV.

A remark on this clonotype: Compared with germline, one end of the junction differs, possibly owing to a read error. The genes are TRBV14 and TRBJ1-4, with 8 bases identical to TRBD1. The CDR3 runs 14 residues. The germline gives CDR1 SGHDN, CDR2 FVKESK. The CDR3 sequence: CTSSQDRAYEKLFF. The DNA for the CDR3 is TGTACCAGCAGCCAGGACAGGGCTTATGAAAAACTGTTTTTT.

The chain is built from TRBV5-1 and TRBJ2-7; TRBD1 aligns across 7 bases. Germline V gene lookup returns CDR1 SGHRS and CDR2 YFSETQ. This CDR3 contains 14 residues. V dropped 3 bases and J dropped 0; count of bases not matched to a gene: 3. The CDR3 reads CASSSDRSSYEQYF. In DNA form, the CDR3 reads TGCGCCAGCAGCTCGGACAGGAGCTCCTACGAGCAGTACTTC. The complete variable domain, with remaining parts taken from reference TRBV5-1 and TRBJ2-7, reads KAGVTQTPRYLIKTRGQQVTLSCSPISGHRSVSWYQQTPGQGLQFLFEYFSETQRNKGNFPGRFSGRQFSNSRSEMNVSTLELGDSALYLCASSSDRSSYEQYFGPGTRLTVT.

This clonotype came up many times. The gene calls are TRBV12-3 or TRBV12-4 and TRBJ2-7, with D tentatively TRBD1 (6 bases). V lost 5 bases to trimming and J lost 2 bases, with 13 bases between them. The CDR3 runs 14 residues. CDR3 loop: CASSHDRFPYEQYF. In nucleotides, the CDR3 is TGTGCCAGCAGTCATGACAGGTTCCCCTACGAGCAGTACTTC.

The chain couples TRBV6-6 to TRBJ1-2; D gene ambiguous. The CDR3 totals 11 residues. Germline values: CDR1 MNHNY, CDR2 SVGAGI (reference sequence). The germline V and J ends were trimmed by 4 bases and 4 bases, with 4 bases remaining between them. As DNA, the CDR3 is TGTGCCAGCAGTTCCACCTATGGCTACACCTTC. This gives the protein CASSSTYGYTF.

The chain joins TRBV12-3 or TRBV12-4 to TRBJ2-5; 9 bases match TRBD2. The CDR3 loop spans 17 amino acids. The V and J ends lost 3 bases and 7 bases, in that order; junction bases with no gene match: 15. As DNA, the CDR3 is TGTGCCAGCAGTTTTAGATCGAGCGGGGGGCCCGTGGGGACCCAGTACTTC. This translates into CASSFRSSGGPVGTQYF.

This clonotype came up a few times. This chain uses TRBV5-1 with TRBJ1-1; tentative D call: TRBD1 (5 bases). The CDR3 covers 15 residues. Deletions cut 1 base from V and 5 bases from J, with 15 bases between. Germline V CDR1 and CDR2: SGHRS, YFSETQ. The CDR3 reads CASSLQGLGVTEAFF. CDR3 DNA: TGCGCCAGCAGCTTGCAGGGCCTGGGGGTTACTGAAGCTTTCTTT.

The table lists this clonotype with a few counts. This rearrangement joins TRBV7-2 to TRBJ2-7, with TRBD1 matching 12 bases. The CDR3 covers 16 residues. V lost 0 bases to trimming and J lost 3 bases; unmatched junction nucleotides: 3. Looked up from germline, CDR1 is SGHTA and CDR2 is FQGNSA. For the CDR3, the DNA is TGTGCCAGCAGCTTAGCGGGACAGGGGGCATTCTACGAGCAGTACTTC. Protein product: CASSLAGQGAFYEQYF.